This T cell receptor beta chain was captured in a study of shared clonotypes between healthy human individuals. Findings and limits, study-wide: Non-shared clonotypes had lower generation probabilities than those shared by all four donors. Only a few donors were included, so the genetic and exposure-history diversity represented was limited. When naive CD4 clonotypes were compared across several donors, around 5% were shared.

To note about this clone: Its antigen is unidentified.

Each sample came from a Caucasian adult donor living in Nashville, Tennessee. Method: immunoSEQ multiplex PCR; TCRdb's copy keeps in-frame clones and lacks some. The table has approximately 2.5 million clones, approximately 94% seen once. The sequenced material came from naive CD4+ T cells from PBMCs. Subset: CD45RA+ positively selected. The sequence was collected from a man aged 18 to 30 in good health. Some clones in this sample may be carry-over from other donors' samples.

CDR3 loop: CASSLSGAGSQETQYF. The CDR3 DNA is TGTGCCAGCAGCTTAAGTGGGGCTGGGAGCCAAGAGACCCAGTACTTC. The rearrangement joins TRBV7-6 to TRBJ2-5; D is tentatively TRBD1 or TRBD2 (5 bases each). The V and J ends lost 2 bases and 1 base respectively, with 14 bases between them. This CDR3 has 16 amino acids. Looked up from germline, CDR1 is SGHVS and CDR2 is FNYEAQ.